This TCR beta chain appears in the sequencing data of a study of technical replicates of blood from a handful of donors. This table comes from immunoSEQ multiplex PCR, and its TCRdb copy is limited to in-frame clones, with some not included. The table shows around 80,000 clones, with 90% to 95% occurring only once. The clonotype was recovered from a human donor in good health. Sequences were obtained from T cells isolated from PBMCs.

The CDR3 nucleotides are TGTGCCAGCAGGGAGGGGAGCACCGGGGAGCTGTTTTTT. It is translated as CASREGSTGELFF. V is TRBV9 and J is TRBJ2-2; D may be TRBD2 (6 bases). Trimming stripped 5 bases from V and 4 bases from J, with 9 bases between. This CDR3 has 13 amino acids. Germline V gene data show CDR1 as SGDLS and CDR2 as YYNGEE.